This TCR beta chain was identified in a study of Ad26.COV2.S vaccination and SARS-CoV-2 variants. Study in general: Ad26.COV2.S shots went into the muscle once or twice, 56 days apart. Study-wide results and limits: Compared with placebo recipients, vaccine recipients had higher spike-specific TCR breadth. After vaccination, reports described spike-specific CD8+ and CD4+ T cell responses as showing substantial breadth.

A single count supports this clone. Antigen: not known. Assay used: immunoSEQ multiplex PCR; TCRdb lists only in-frame clones, some missing. Of about half a million clones in the sample, about 89% are singletons; the top ten hold over 1.5%. Treatment indicated: 19 received Ad26.COV2.S at low or high dose, single or two shots; 5 received placebo; per-sample allocation not given. At day 63 after the first vaccine or placebo injection, samples were drawn. An Ad26 vector carrying the Wuhan-strain SARS-CoV-2 spike served as the vaccine. The germline CDR1 and CDR2 sequences are SEHNR and FQNEAQ (reference sequence). The CDR3 spans 13 residues. Trimming took off 1 base at V and 11 bases at J, with 9 bases between the two ends.

This chain links TRBV7-9 with TRBJ1-6; tentative D call: TRBD1 (5 bases). The material sequenced was peripheral blood, taken in a trial of Ad26.COV2.S vaccine versus placebo. The sequence was obtained from a person aged 18-60 years who received the Ad26.COV2.S COVID-19 vaccine or a placebo. The CDR3 DNA follows: TGTGCCAGCAGCTTAGAGGGGACGACACCCCTCCACTTT. It encodes CASSLEGTTPLHF.